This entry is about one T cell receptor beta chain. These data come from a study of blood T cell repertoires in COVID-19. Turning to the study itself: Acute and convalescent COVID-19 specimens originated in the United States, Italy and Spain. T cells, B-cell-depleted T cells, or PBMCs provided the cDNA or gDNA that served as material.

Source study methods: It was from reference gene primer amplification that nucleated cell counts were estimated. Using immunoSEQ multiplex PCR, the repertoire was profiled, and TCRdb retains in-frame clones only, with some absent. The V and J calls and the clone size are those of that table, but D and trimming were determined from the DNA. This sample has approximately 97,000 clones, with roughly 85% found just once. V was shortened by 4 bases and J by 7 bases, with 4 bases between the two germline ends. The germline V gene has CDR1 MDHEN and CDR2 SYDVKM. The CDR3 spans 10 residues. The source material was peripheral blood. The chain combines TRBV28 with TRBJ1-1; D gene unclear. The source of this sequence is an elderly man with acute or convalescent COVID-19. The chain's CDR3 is CASSSFEAFF. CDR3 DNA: TGTGCCAGCAGTTCGTTTGAAGCTTTCTTT.